Ten or more counts support the clone carrying this TCR beta chain. Its antigen is as yet unknown. TCR beta libraries were built with iRepertoire HTBI primers and Arm-PCR of CDR3 regions. Original processing methods: Segment identification across samples yielded about 60 TRBV and more than twelve TRBJ segments. From the multiplex PCR reads, TCRdb called clonotypes with MiXCR, one entry per CDR3 protein. Clone size and V and J calls follow TCRdb, not the original study. The sample lists fewer than 350,000 distinct CDR3 sequences, approximately 20% occurring once. The sample comes from a study of regulatory T cells in long-lasting Graves disease. As for time point: newly diagnosed GD, antithyroid drugs for less than 3 months. The authors made the TCR library using RNA they extracted from PBMCs. Investigators report Graves' disease was diagnosed under American Thyroid Association guidelines. General study results and limits: Newly diagnosed patients shared about 950 public clonotypes; persistent patients shared under 3,000. Persistent disease favored TRBV28, TRBJ1-2 and TRBJ2-5.

Germline values: CDR1 SGHAT, CDR2 FQNNGV. The CDR3 extends over 11 amino acids. V was shortened by 2 bases and J by 7 bases, with 3 bases between the two germline ends. Here the sequenced sample was peripheral blood mononuclear cells (PBMCs), taken at new diagnosis, from a patient treated with antithyroid drugs. V usage is TRBV11-2 and J usage is TRBJ2-1; the D is unclear. The sequence came from a female donor with Graves disease. CDR3 sequence (DNA): TGTGCCAGCAGCTTAACTAATGAGCAGTTCTTC. As protein: CASSLTNEQFF.